This TCR beta chain was identified in a study of shared clonotypes between healthy human individuals. Overall study context: Two women and a few men aged 18 to 49 served as donors.

CDR1 and CDR2 from the germline V gene are SGHAT and FQNNGV. This CDR3 has 13 residues. V was cut by 5 bases and J by 7 bases, with 14 bases left in between. Selected positively for CCR7 and CD45RO-negative, naive CD8 cells excluded terminally differentiated effector memory CD45RA+ cells. The table came from immunoSEQ multiplex PCR; TCRdb's copy has only in-frame clones and leaves some out. The table lists approximately 2,000,000 clones, around 95% of them singletons. The J gene is TRBJ1-2, the V gene TRBV11-2; D remains ambiguous. This sequence originates from a man younger than 35 in good health. Some clones in this sample may be carry-over from other donors' samples. The sample taken for sequencing was naive CD8+ T cells from PBMCs. The CDR3, as DNA: TGTGCCAGCAGCCCAAGCCTACCAAGTGGCTACACCTTC. Protein sequence: CASSPSLPSGYTF.